The rows below give T cell receptor beta chains drawn from one sample of a study of sequential checkpoint blockade in melanoma. Data came from immunoSEQ multiplex PCR; TCRdb stores just in-frame clones and leaves some out. This table has nearly 11,000 clones, just under 80% appearing once. The sequencing used CD8+ T cells sorted from blood (inferred from file names), collected from a patient given nivolumab and ipilimumab in sequence. These receptors were taken from a human donor with melanoma. Both conserved end residues are part of each CDR3. The order of the fields is V gene, clone size, J gene, D gene, CDR3 DNA, CDR3 protein. D genes are given only for firm matches. Clone size is shown for a subset of rows, as once, few, many or a class of expanded clone.

>TRBV7-2|.|TRBJ1-1|TRBD1
TGTGCCAGCAGCTCAACCGTAGGGACAGCTATGAACACTGAAGCTTTCTTT
CASSSTVGTAMNTEAFF
>TRBV2|.|TRBJ1-1|TRBD1
TGTGCCAGCAGTCGTCAGACAGGGGGTATTGGGAACACTGAAGCTTTCTTT
CASSRQTGGIGNTEAFF
>TRBV5-4|few|TRBJ2-7|TRBD2
TGTGCCAGCAGCCAAGCGGGGTCTCCCGAGCAGTACTTC
CASSQAGSPEQYF
>TRBV7-8|.|TRBJ2-7|.
TGTGCCAGCAGCTTATTTACAGGCCCTACCTACGAGCAGTACTTC
CASSLFTGPTYEQYF
>TRBV10-1|once|TRBJ2-2|.
TGCGCCAGCAGTGAGTTCGACACGGGGACCGGGGAGCTGTTTTTT
CASSEFDTGTGELFF
>TRBV5-4|.|TRBJ2-7|TRBD1
TGTGCCAGCAGAACCGGACAGGGGGGATCCTACGAGCAGTACTTC
CASRTGQGGSYEQYF
>TRBV9|.|TRBJ2-7|TRBD1
TGTGCCAGCAGCGTAGATTTCGGGGACAGCTCCTACGAGCAGTACTTC
CASSVDFGDSSYEQYF
>TRBV5-6|.|TRBJ1-1|TRBD1
TGTGCCAGCAGCTTGGACCCGACAGGGATACCTGAAGCTTTCTTT
CASSLDPTGIPEAFF
>TRBV21-1|few|TRBJ2-7|.
TGTGCCAGCCCTAAACAGGTTATTTCCTACGAGCAGTACTTC
CASPKQVISYEQYF
>TRBV15|.|TRBJ2-5|.
TGTGCCACCAGCGCCCATGCGGGACAGCTACAAGAGACCCAGTACTTC
CATSAHAGQLQETQYF
>TRBV11-1|once|TRBJ2-2|TRBD2
TGTGCCAGCAGCTTAGTTGGCCTAGCGGGGCTCACCGGGGAGCTGTTTTTT
CASSLVGLAGLTGELFF
>TRBV19|.|TRBJ1-2|TRBD1
TGTGCCAGTAGTATAGGGGGTGCTGGCGGACAGGGGCCTCTCTATCTCTATGGCTACACCTTC
CASSIGGAGGQGPLYLYGYTF
>TRBV9|.|TRBJ2-5|.
TGTGCCAGCAGCCCCCCTGGGCAGGAGAGGTCGGGGGAGCAGTACTTC
CASSPPGQERSGEQYF
>TRBV7-9|once|TRBJ2-5|.
TGTGCCAGCAGCTCGGCCCCTAGCGATTTTCGGGAGACCCAGTACTTC
CASSSAPSDFRETQYF
>TRBV9|.|TRBJ1-1|TRBD1
TGTGCCAGCAGCGTAGCCGGGACAGGGACCAACACTGAAGCTTTCTTT
CASSVAGTGTNTEAFF
>TRBV15|.|TRBJ2-2|TRBD2
TGTGTCATCGAAGGATCGGGGGGCGGGGAGCTGTTTTTT
CVIEGSGGGELFF
>TRBV6-5|.|TRBJ1-4|TRBD1
TGTGCCAGTCGACAGGGGGCTCCGGAAAATGAAAAACTGTTTTTT
CASRQGAPENEKLFF
>TRBV4-1|.|TRBJ1-2|.
TGCGCCAGCAGCCAAGTTTCAGGGCTTAACTATGGCTACACCTTC
CASSQVSGLNYGYTF
>TRBV7-9|.|TRBJ2-7|TRBD1
TGTGCCAGCAGCCCGGGGACCGGATCCGGGACAGGGATCTACGGGCAGTACTTC
CASSPGTGSGTGIYGQYF
>TRBV6-1|.|TRBJ2-3|.
TGTGCCAGCAGTACCACGACAGGATCGACAGATACGCAGTATTTT
CASSTTTGSTDTQYF
>TRBV9|.|TRBJ1-5|.
TGTGCCAGCAGCGTAACCGGGGAAAGCAATCAGCCCCAGCATTTT
CASSVTGESNQPQHF
>TRBV14|.|TRBJ1-2|TRBD1
TGTGCCAGCAGCCAAGATAAACAGGGGGCGAATGGCTACACCTTC
CASSQDKQGANGYTF
>TRBV7-9|.|TRBJ1-2|TRBD1
TGTGCCAGCAGCTTACCTCTGCTGACAGGGAGGCCCCTCTATGGCTACACCTTC
CASSLPLLTGRPLYGYTF
>TRBV28|.|TRBJ2-3|TRBD2
TGTGCCAGCAGTTTTCTAGCGGGTACAGATACGCAGTATTTT
CASSFLAGTDTQYF
>TRBV5-1|once|TRBJ2-7|.
TGCGCCAGCACCGTCTTTGGGCGGGAAGGGGCCTACGAGCAGTACTTC
CASTVFGREGAYEQYF
>TRBV7-2|.|TRBJ1-4|TRBD1
TGTGCCAGCAGTTCTCCAGGGGGCGCGACTAATGAAAAACTGTTTTTT
CASSSPGGATNEKLFF
>TRBV7-9|few|TRBJ2-7|.
TGTGCCAGCAGCTTAGGGGGCAGCCCCCACGAGCAGTACTTC
CASSLGGSPHEQYF
>TRBV6-6|.|TRBJ1-1|.
TGTGCCAGCAGTGATGGACAGAACACTGAAGCTTTCTTT
CASSDGQNTEAFF
>TRBV6-5|.|TRBJ2-7|TRBD1
TGTGCCAGCAGTGGGACAGGGCTCTACGAGCAGTACTTC
CASSGTGLYEQYF
>TRBV6-5|.|TRBJ1-5|.
TGTGCCAGCAGTTACACATTAGCTCAGCCCCAGCATTTT
CASSYTLAQPQHF
>TRBV4-1|.|TRBJ2-1|.
TGCGCCAGCAGCCAAGAATGGAGCTCCTACAATGAGCAGTTCTTC
CASSQEWSSYNEQFF
>TRBV28|.|TRBJ1-6|.
TGTGCCAGCAGTTTACCCCGGGGACCCCTCCACTTT
CASSLPRGPLHF
>TRBV5-1|.|TRBJ1-1|.
TGCGCCAGCCTTTTTGAGGGAGGAACTGAAGCTTTCTTT
CASLFEGGTEAFF
>TRBV7-6|.|TRBJ2-1|TRBD2
TGTGCCAGCAGCCTTAGGGGGACTAGCGGGAGGGGATACAATGAGCAGTTCTTC
CASSLRGTSGRGYNEQFF
>TRBV4-1|.|TRBJ2-7|.
TGCGCCAGCAGCCCAAGCCCGCAGGGAACGACGTACGAGCAGTACTTC
CASSPSPQGTTYEQYF
>TRBV10-2|.|TRBJ2-1|.
TGCGCCAGCAGTCTATCCTACAATGAGCAGTTCTTC
CASSLSYNEQFF
>TRBV6-5|.|TRBJ2-1|.
TGTGCCAGCAGTTCCCCACCGGGACTGGGAGTCCTAGAGCAGTTCTTC
CASSSPPGLGVLEQFF
>TRBV19|.|TRBJ2-1|TRBD1
TGTGCCAGTACCACCCGGGGACAGCGCAACAATGAGCAGTTCTTC
CASTTRGQRNNEQFF
>TRBV7-9|.|TRBJ2-2|TRBD1
TGTGCCAGCATGACAGGGCCGAACACCGGGGAGCTGTTTTTT
CASMTGPNTGELFF
>TRBV7-8|.|TRBJ2-1|TRBD2
TGTGCCAGCCTCTTGACTAGCGGGGGGTTGGATGAGCAGTTCTTC
CASLLTSGGLDEQFF